This TCR beta chain was recovered during a study of blood T cell repertoires in COVID-19. The CDR3 extends over 15 amino acids. Trimming removed 5 bases from V and 3 bases from J, with 14 bases in between. The germline gives CDR1 SGHTA, CDR2 FQGNSA. The table came from immunoSEQ multiplex PCR; TCRdb's copy has only in-frame clones and leaves some out. Of hundreds of thousands of clones listed, under 90% were seen once; the top ten hold less than 20%. The chain carries TRBV7-2 and TRBJ2-1; tentatively, D is TRBD2 (5 bases). The sequencing input was peripheral blood. The origin of this receptor is a man aged 30 to 39 with active or convalescent COVID-19. The CDR3 here is CASSRTRNSYNEQFF. The CDR3 DNA sequence: TGTGCCAGCAGCCGCACTAGGAATAGCTACAATGAGCAGTTCTTC.